This T cell receptor beta chain was observed in a study of beta chain features in type 1 diabetes. Looking at the study overall: Comparable age, gender and cell yields were observed in patients relative to healthy donors. Over all samples combined, about 99,000,000 sorted cells were examined. Findings and caveats of the study: Shortening that was moderate but significant affected the TCRB CDR3s of Type 1 diabetes patients in all four CD4+ subsets. Naive, central memory and regulatory TCRB repertoires appeared more similar among patients than healthy donors.

Points on this clone: Its antigen is as yet unknown.

The study reverse transcribed the entire isolated RNA, so it sequenced expressed TCRB transcripts. Data came from immunoSEQ multiplex PCR; TCRdb stores just in-frame clones and leaves some out. The repertoire holds 120,000 to 150,000 clones, with around 13% as singletons. Stem cell-like memory, regulatory, central memory and naive CD4+ cells were sorted via CD45RO/CCR7/CD25/CD127/CD95/CD27. The length of the CDR3 is 12 residues. The germline CDR1 and CDR2 sequences are WNHNN and SYGVQD (reference sequence). V was shortened by 4 bases and J by 3 bases, with 6 bases between the two germline ends. The gene calls are TRBV10-1 and TRBJ1-2; D gene ambiguous. The sequencing input was central memory CD4+ T cells from blood. The TCR was taken from a man younger than 30 with type 1 diabetes. The CDR3 reads CASSAGDYGYTF. CDR3 DNA: TGCGCCAGCAGTGCTGGAGACTATGGCTACACCTTC.